These 9 T cell receptor beta chains came from one sample sequenced in a study of control samples from healthy donors and cancer patients. This table comes from immunoSEQ multiplex PCR, and its TCRdb copy is limited to in-frame clones, with some not included. The sample consists of about 120,000 clones, 88% of them appearing once. The sample taken for sequencing was blood. These receptors all stem from a woman in her seventies in good health.

The chain has TRBV15 and TRBJ1-2, with a possible D match to TRBD1 (5 bases). CDR1 and CDR2 from the germline V gene are LNHNV and YYDKDF (reference sequence). The CDR3 runs 15 residues. V shed 5 bases and J shed 5 bases, with 18 bases lying between them. DNA for the CDR3: TGTGCCACCAGCGAAGACAGTCGGGACGGATATGGCTACACCTTC. Translating it yields CATSEDSRDGYGYTF.

V usage is TRBV12-3 or TRBV12-4 and J usage is TRBJ1-1; tentatively, D is TRBD1 (6 bases). With 6 bases removed from V and 4 bases from J, the gap between germline ends came to 12 bases. CDR3 length equals 13 residues. The CDR3 DNA reads as TGTGCCAGCAGCCTAGGACAGAGCACTGAAGCTTTCTTT. It encodes CASSLGQSTEAFF.

The V gene is TRBV2, the J gene TRBJ2-3, with 8 positions matching TRBD2. Per germline, CDR1 SNHLY and CDR2 FYNNEI. With 7 bases clipped from V and 9 bases from J, the junction kept 15 bases outside the gene matches. The CDR3 length is 15 residues. CDR3 protein: CASNLLAGWARTQYF. For the CDR3, the DNA is TGTGCCAGCAACCTGTTAGCGGGGTGGGCGCGGACGCAGTATTTT.

Turning to this clone: This sample includes further DNA sequences coding for the same CDR3. The V and J genes are TRBV6-1 and TRBJ1-5, with D unclear. The CDR3 covers 13 residues. CDR1 MNHNS and CDR2 SASEGT come from the germline V gene. V lost 2 bases to trimming and J lost 4 bases, with 6 bases between them. CDR3: CASSELSNQPQHF. CDR3 DNA: TGTGCCAGCAGTGAACTGAGTAATCAGCCCCAGCATTTT.

The chain uses TRBV15 and TRBJ2-5; the match to TRBD1 covers 7 bases. The CDR3 contains 15 residues. J was trimmed by 1 base and V by 4 bases; bases with no gene match: 6. Germline CDR1 is LNHNV and CDR2 is YYDKDF (reference sequence). In DNA form, the CDR3 reads TGTGCCACCAGCACCCGTCGGACAGGCCAAGAGACCCAGTACTTC. Residues: CATSTRRTGQETQYF.

The CDR3 nucleotides are TGTGCCAGCAGCTTATCCCCGGACAGGGGGCGTGAAAAACTGTTTTTT. Translating it yields CASSLSPDRGREKLFF. The chain couples TRBV11-2 to TRBJ1-4; 11 bases fit TRBD1. CDR3 length: 16 residues. The germline gives CDR1 SGHAT, CDR2 FQNNGV. Losses at the gene ends were 2 bases for V and 7 bases for J; bases not matched to a gene: 6.

As regards this clone: The junction departs from germline at one end; a sequencing error may be responsible. This chain uses TRBV10-3 with TRBJ2-1; D is unresolved. The germline V gene has CDR1 ENHRY and CDR2 SYGVKD. This CDR3 is built from 13 residues. This CDR3 reads CAMGPNNGDERFF. The DNA of the CDR3 is TGTGCCATGGGCCCAAACAACGGCGATGAGCGGTTCTTC.

V usage is TRBV18 and J usage is TRBJ1-5, with TRBD1 matching 9 bases. The CDR3 totals 15 residues. Losses at the gene ends were 5 bases for V and 6 bases for J; bases not matched to a gene: 8. Germline V gene data show CDR1 as KGHSH and CDR2 as LQKENI. CDR3 DNA sequence: TGTGCCAGCTCATTGGGGACAGGGATTCGTCAGCCCCAGCATTTT. This sequence encodes CASSLGTGIRQPQHF.

This chain connects TRBV7-9 to TRBJ1-2; D ambiguous. CDR3 length: 14 residues. Trimming stripped 2 bases from V and 3 bases from J, with 10 bases between. CDR1 SEHNR and CDR2 FQNEAQ come from the germline V gene (reference sequence). The CDR3 protein is CASSLSGYDYGYTF. CDR3 coding DNA: TGTGCCAGCAGCTTATCCGGGTACGACTATGGCTACACCTTC.